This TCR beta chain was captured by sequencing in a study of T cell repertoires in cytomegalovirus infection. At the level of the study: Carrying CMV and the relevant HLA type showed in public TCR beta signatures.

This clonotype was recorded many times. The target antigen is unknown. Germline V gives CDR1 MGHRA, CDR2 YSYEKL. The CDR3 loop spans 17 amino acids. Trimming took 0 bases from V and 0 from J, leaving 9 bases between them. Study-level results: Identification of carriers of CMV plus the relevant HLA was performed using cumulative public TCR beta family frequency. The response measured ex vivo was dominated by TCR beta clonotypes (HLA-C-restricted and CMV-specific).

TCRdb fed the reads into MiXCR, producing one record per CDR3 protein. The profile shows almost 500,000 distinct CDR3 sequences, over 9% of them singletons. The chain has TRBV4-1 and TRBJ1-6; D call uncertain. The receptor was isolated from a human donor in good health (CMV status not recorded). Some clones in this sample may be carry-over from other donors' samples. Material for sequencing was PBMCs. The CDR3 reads CASSQDLESSYNSPLHF. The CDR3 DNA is TGCGCCAGCAGCCAAGATTTGGAGAGCTCCTATAATTCACCCCTCCACTTT.